The clone carrying this TCR beta chain was recorded a few times. The antigen is undetermined. CDR3 size: 15 residues. V was cut by 8 bases and J by 0 bases, with 14 bases left in between. CDR1 and CDR2 (germline): SNHLY, FYNNEI. This sample was taken from a study of response to subunit inactivated influenza vaccine. Regarding the study as a whole: The study's authors posited that every seasonal influenza vaccination enlists few new T cells.

TCRdb re-analysed the RT-PCR reads in MiXCR, keeping a single row per CDR3 protein. Of fewer than 800,000 distinct CDR3 sequences listed, approximately 15% are singletons. This TCR was sampled from a man aged 45 to 65 who received an inactivated influenza vaccine. The chain couples TRBV2 to TRBJ1-5; the D is unclear. This material consisted of PBMCs from blood, taken 12 days after vaccination. For the CDR3, the DNA is TGTGCCAGCGGCAAAGGACGGAATAGCAATCAGCCCCAGCATTTT. Its translation is CASGKGRNSNQPQHF.